Below are 15 T cell receptor beta chains sequenced from a single sample in a study of blood T cell repertoires in COVID-19 (dated by TCRdb to about 2020). The library was generated by the immunoSEQ multiplex PCR assay. In TCRdb, the immuneACCESS table is reduced to in-frame sequences with V and J assigned. These tables do not hold every clone; where another copy was compared, an unresolved V gene accounts for under half, and the others remain unexplained. This sample is represented by 55,000 to 75,000 clones; around 81% of them were singletons. The biggest ten clones account for 8% to 10% of the sample. The sample consisted of peripheral blood. Every receptor here comes from a man older than 75 with COVID-19, enrolled during active disease.

The chain couples TRBV5-1 to TRBJ2-2; TRBD1 aligns across 8 bases. Germline CDR1 reads SGHRS; CDR2 reads YFSETQ. The junction had 4 bases not matched to a gene; V was cut back by 9 bases and J by 0 bases. The CDR3 runs 14 residues. The CDR3 spells CATQTGANTGELFF. CDR3 sequence (DNA): TGCGCCACCCAGACAGGGGCGAACACCGGGGAGCTGTTTTTT. The whole variable domain, filled in from reference TRBV5-1 and TRBJ2-2, reads KAGVTQTPRYLIKTRGQQVTLSCSPISGHRSVSWYQQTPGQGLQFLFEYFSETQRNKGNFPGRFSGRQFSNSRSEMNVSTLELGDSALYLCATQTGANTGELFFGEGSRLTVL.

The chain links TRBV29-1 to TRBJ2-1; TRBD2 aligns across 14 bases. The CDR3 consists of 14 residues. The germline CDR1 and CDR2 sequences are SQVTM and ANQGSEA. The junction had 4 bases not matched to a gene; V was cut back by 6 bases and J by 6 bases. The CDR3 spells CSVLGLAGVNEQFF. CDR3 DNA sequence: TGCAGCGTACTGGGACTAGCGGGAGTCAATGAGCAGTTCTTC.

This clone was observed a few times. The V and J genes are TRBV5-5 and TRBJ1-6; TRBD1 is a possible D gene (6 bases). CDR1 is SGHKS and CDR2 is YYEKEE in the germline V gene (reference sequence). V dropped 8 bases and J dropped 0 bases, with 9 bases sitting between them. The CDR3 totals 14 residues. The CDR3 reads CASTGSSYNSPLHF. In DNA, the CDR3 is TGTGCCAGTACAGGGAGCTCCTATAATTCACCCCTCCACTTT.

The chain links TRBV9 to TRBJ2-2; a possible D gene is TRBD1 (5 bases). Trimming cost V 0 bases and J 4 bases, with 10 bases left between them. Germline V CDR1 and CDR2: SGDLS, YYNGEE. This CDR3 has 15 residues. The CDR3 loop is CASSVAQGPTGELFF. The CDR3 region has the DNA TGTGCCAGCAGCGTAGCCCAGGGCCCCACCGGGGAGCTGTTTTTT.

This clone has a single count. The chain joins TRBV24-1 to TRBJ2-3; a weak D match, TRBD2 (7 bases). The CDR3 is 16 amino acids. Per the germline V gene, CDR1 is KGHDR and CDR2 is SFDVKD. Between the trimmed V and J ends, which lost 1 base and 6 bases, there was a span of 16 bases. Here the CDR3 reads CATSDLKRGGDDTQYF. The CDR3, as DNA: TGTGCCACCAGTGATTTAAAGAGGGGGGGCGATGATACGCAGTATTTT.

The chain employs TRBV24-1 and TRBJ1-5; TRBD1 agrees at 9 bases. The CDR3 covers 16 residues. With V trimmed by 2 bases and J by 4 bases, 5 bases remained unmatched. The V gene's germline CDR1 is KGHDR and CDR2 SFDVKD. The chain's CDR3 is CATSDSPGTGNQPQHF. In DNA, the CDR3 is TGTGCCACCAGTGATTCCCCCGGGACAGGGAATCAGCCCCAGCATTTT.

V usage is TRBV28 and J usage is TRBJ2-2; TRBD1 matches at 8 bases. The CDR3 is made up of 15 amino acids. The V gene's germline CDR1 is MDHEN and CDR2 SYDVKM. Unmatched junction bases numbered 7, after V lost 3 bases and J lost 7 bases. The CDR3 loop reads CASSFPDRANGELFF. The CDR3 DNA follows: TGTGCCAGCAGTTTTCCGGACAGGGCGAACGGGGAGCTGTTTTTT.

This chain joins TRBV6-5 and TRBJ2-7; TRBD1 aligns across 8 bases. The CDR3 spans 14 residues. CDR1 MNHEY and CDR2 SVGAGI come from the germline V gene. Trimming removed 6 bases from V and 3 bases from J; junction bases left unmatched: 7. CDR3 sequence (DNA): TGTGCCAGCAGGCGCGCCAGGGGGCTCTACGAGCAGTACTTC. It translates to CASRRARGLYEQYF.

J is TRBJ1-6 and V is TRBV19, with D tentatively TRBD1 (6 bases). The length of the CDR3 is 14 residues. Germline V CDR1 and CDR2: LNHDA, SQIVND (reference sequence). Trimming took 9 bases from V and 5 from J, leaving 14 bases between them. The CDR3, as DNA: TGTGCCAGCGGGGGGCAGACAAATAATTCACCCCTCCACTTT. This sequence encodes CASGGQTNNSPLHF.

This clone showed up just once. The chain combines TRBV10-3 with TRBJ2-7; weak D call: TRBD2 (6 bases). V lost 3 bases, J lost 0 bases, and 15 bases lay in between. CDR1 and CDR2 (germline): ENHRY, SYGVKD. The CDR3 consists of 16 residues. CDR3 region: CAISEWGGANSYEQYV. CDR3 bases: TGTGCCATCAGTGAATGGGGCGGGGCCAACTCCTACGAGCAGTACGTC.

The rearrangement uses TRBV19 and TRBJ1-1, with D possibly being TRBD1 (5 bases). CDR1 and CDR2 (germline): LNHDA, SQIVND (reference sequence). The CDR3 is 14 amino acids. V lost 3 bases to trimming and J lost 1 base, with 9 bases between them. The CDR3 protein is CASSITGQNTEAFF. CDR3 in DNA: TGTGCCAGTAGTATCACAGGACAGAACACTGAAGCTTTCTTT.

In its sample, this clone ranks as medium-sized. The J gene is TRBJ2-3, the V gene TRBV18; 13 nucleotides match TRBD2. The CDR3 is made up of 19 amino acids. Germline assignment: CDR1 KGHSH and CDR2 LQKENI. After removal of 2 bases from V and 4 bases from J, the junction contained 12 bases not matched to a gene. CDR3 amino acids: CASSPVVVGLAGRADTQYF. The CDR3 DNA is TGTGCCAGCTCACCAGTGGTCGTGGGACTAGCGGGAAGAGCAGATACGCAGTATTTT.

In this sample, this clone turned up once. The gene calls are TRBV6-1 and TRBJ2-3; D remains ambiguous. Deletions cut 4 bases from V and 0 bases from J, with 14 bases between. Germline V lookup: CDR1 MNHNS, CDR2 SASEGT. The CDR3 totals 16 residues. CDR3 loop: CASSVWAGSSTDTQYF. The CDR3, as DNA: TGTGCCAGCAGTGTCTGGGCAGGCTCTAGCACAGATACGCAGTATTTT.

This clone was seen a single time. The J gene is TRBJ1-5, the V gene TRBV7-2; D possibly corresponds to TRBD1 (5 bases). The CDR3 has 16 amino acids. Trimming removed 4 bases from V and 3 bases from J, with 16 bases in between. Germline CDR1 and CDR2: SGHTA and FQGNSA. CDR3 sequence reads: CASSWGRGGDNQPQHF. CDR3 DNA: TGTGCCAGCAGCTGGGGGAGGGGAGGGGACAATCAGCCCCAGCATTTT. Full variable domain (outside the CDR3, taken from reference TRBV7-2 and TRBJ1-5): GAGVSQSPSNKVTEKGKDVELRCDPISGHTALYWYRQSLGQGLEFLIYFQGNSAPDKSGLPSDRFSAERTGGSVSTLTIQRTQQEDSAVYLCASSWGRGGDNQPQHFGDGTRLSIL.

This rearrangement joins TRBV6-5 to TRBJ1-1; the D gene is possibly TRBD1 (6 bases). V shed 2 bases and J shed 2 bases, with 9 bases lying between them. This CDR3 region has 14 residues. From germline, CDR1 is MNHEY and CDR2 SVGAGI. The CDR3 protein is CASSYLDSNTEAFF. CDR3 bases: TGTGCCAGCAGTTACCTGGACAGTAACACTGAAGCTTTCTTT.